This passage covers 27 T cell receptor beta chains from one sample sequenced in a study of cytomegalovirus exposure and HLA in healthy donors. This PCR relied on a set of 60 Vbeta primers and 13 Jbeta primers. Only in-frame clones appear in the TCRdb table, and some are missing; sequencing was by immunoSEQ multiplex PCR. The sample records some 100,000 clones, 76% being singletons. The material sequenced was PBMCs. These receptors came from a woman aged 40 to 49 in good health and CMV-seropositive.

The chain recombines TRBV5-4 with TRBJ2-7, with 7 bases that match TRBD1. J lost 7 bases, V lost 3 bases, and 10 bases had no gene match. Germline lookup yields CDR1 SGHNT and CDR2 YYREEE (reference sequence). This CDR3 has 14 amino acids. DNA of the CDR3: TGTGCCAGCAGCTCTCGACAGGGTTTATCTGAGCAGTACTTC. Encoded protein: CASSSRQGLSEQYF. Supplemented by reference TRBV5-4 and TRBJ2-7, the full variable domain reads ETGVTQSPTHLIKTRGQQVTLRCSSQSGHNTVSWYQQALGQGPQFIFQYYREEENGRGNFPPRFSGLQFPNYSSELNVNALELDDSALYLCASSSRQGLSEQYFGPGTRLTVT.

CDR3 DNA sequence: TGTGCCAGCCGCTCCCCTTTGGGGGGGCGAAGAGATACGCAGTATTTT. Translating it yields CASRSPLGGRRDTQYF. The chain is built from TRBV11-2 and TRBJ2-3, with D perhaps TRBD2 (7 bases). CDR1 is SGHAT and CDR2 is FQNNGV in the germline V gene. CDR3 length equals 16 residues. Trimming stripped 8 bases from V and 5 bases from J, with 23 bases between.

The rearrangement joins TRBV5-1 to TRBJ1-6, with no clear D. Trimming cost V 0 bases and J 6 bases, with 10 bases left between them. This CDR3 comprises 15 residues. The V gene's germline CDR1 is SGHRS and CDR2 YFSETQ. The CDR3 loop reads CASSLDSMRNSPLHF. The DNA for the CDR3 is TGCGCCAGCAGCTTGGACAGTATGCGTAATTCACCCCTCCACTTT.

There are a few counts of this clone. The chain recombines TRBV7-2 with TRBJ2-7; D remains unclear. V lost 5 bases, J lost 2 bases, and 10 bases lay in between. CDR1 SGHTA and CDR2 FQGNSA come from the germline V gene. The CDR3 length is 13 residues. The CDR3 is CASSSEGTYEQYF. DNA for the CDR3: TGTGCCAGCAGCAGCGAAGGAACCTACGAGCAGTACTTC.

The chain is built from TRBV6-5 and TRBJ1-1; D unclear. V was cut by 2 bases and J by 1 base, with 11 bases left in between. Per germline, CDR1 MNHEY and CDR2 SVGAGI. The CDR3 length is 15 residues. DNA of the CDR3: TGTGCCAGCAGTTACGTGTCCAGACAGAACACTGAAGCTTTCTTT. It codes for CASSYVSRQNTEAFF.

This clone has a handful of counts. The V and J genes are TRBV5-1 and TRBJ2-7, with 8 bases lining up with TRBD2. The CDR3 has 17 residues. With 4 bases clipped from V and 2 bases from J, the junction kept 14 bases outside the gene matches. Germline CDR1 is SGHRS and CDR2 is YFSETQ. CDR3 nucleotides: TGCGCCAGCAGCAAGGGTTCGCGGCTAGCGGGTACCTACGAGCAGTACTTC. Translation gives CASSKGSRLAGTYEQYF.

The chain couples TRBV29-1 to TRBJ1-1; D gene ambiguous. From germline, CDR1 is SQVTM and CDR2 ANQGSEA. V was trimmed by 7 bases and J by 0 bases, leaving 9 bases between them. The CDR3 is made up of 12 amino acids. The CDR3 DNA is TGCAGCGGGAACGACATGAACACTGAAGCTTTCTTT. Translating it yields CSGNDMNTEAFF.

The chain recombines TRBV2 with TRBJ1-5; possibly TRBD1 for D (6 bases). The V gene's germline CDR1 is SNHLY and CDR2 FYNNEI. V gave up 3 bases and J gave up 9 bases, with 15 bases separating them. This CDR3 comprises 14 residues. For the CDR3, the DNA is TGTGCCAGCAGTGACCAGGGGCTAATGCGGCCCCAGCATTTT. Protein sequence: CASSDQGLMRPQHF.

The V call is TRBV13, the J call TRBJ2-3; a weak D match, TRBD2 (5 bases). The CDR3 length is 13 residues. Germline assignment: CDR1 PRHDT and CDR2 FYEKMQ (reference sequence). The V end was cut by 5 bases, the J end by 4 bases, with 10 bases between. In DNA, the CDR3 is TGTGCCAGCAGCCTTCACGGGGCAGATACGCAGTATTTT. Translation: CASSLHGADTQYF.

The chain employs TRBV5-1 and TRBJ2-1, with 10 bases that match TRBD2. The trim removed 1 base at V and 3 bases at J, leaving 1 base unmatched. This CDR3 is built from 15 residues. The germline V gene has CDR1 SGHRS and CDR2 YFSETQ. The CDR3 nucleotides read TGCGCCAGCAGCTTGACTAGCGGGGTCTACAATGAGCAGTTCTTC. Its protein is CASSLTSGVYNEQFF.

The CDR3 nucleotides are TGTGCCTGGGCCCGGCTAGCGGGCTACAATGAGCAGTTCTTC. Translation gives CAWARLAGYNEQFF. The chain joins TRBV30 to TRBJ2-1; 8 bases map to TRBD2. The CDR3 has 14 amino acids. V gave up 5 bases and J gave up 3 bases; unmatched junction bases: 6. CDR1 and CDR2 (germline): GTSNPN, SVGIG (reference sequence).

The chain recombines TRBV9 with TRBJ1-2; D is unclear. This CDR3 contains 13 residues. From germline, CDR1 is SGDLS and CDR2 YYNGEE. Trimming cost V 4 bases and J 6 bases, with 13 bases left between them. The CDR3 nucleotides read TGTGCCAGCAGCCCCACAGATACGGATGGCTACACCTTC. Its protein is CASSPTDTDGYTF.

The gene calls are TRBV7-6 and TRBJ2-7; D gene ambiguous. V was cut by 1 base and J by 4 bases, with 11 bases left in between. The CDR3 has 14 amino acids. Germline CDR1 SGHVS, CDR2 FNYEAQ. The CDR3 coding sequence is TGTGCCAGCAGCTTAGGGTCTAGTTTGTACGAGCAGTACTTC. It specifies CASSLGSSLYEQYF.

The chain carries TRBV11-2 and TRBJ1-6, with D tentatively TRBD1 (6 bases). The CDR3 covers 16 residues. The germline V and J ends were trimmed by 1 base and 6 bases, with 13 bases remaining between them. The germline V gene encodes CDR1 SGHAT and CDR2 FQNNGV. CDR3 loop: CASSLVYRVVNSPLHF. The CDR3 nucleotides read TGTGCCAGCAGCTTAGTATACAGGGTCGTTAATTCACCCCTCCACTTT.

The V call is TRBV2, the J call TRBJ1-1; tentative D call: TRBD1 (5 bases). This CDR3 has 14 residues. Looked up from germline, CDR1 is SNHLY and CDR2 is FYNNEI. V lost 3 bases to trimming and J lost 7 bases, with 15 bases between them. The CDR3 coding sequence is TGTGCCAGCAGTGATGGGCGCAGGGTTATTGAAGCTTTCTTT. Protein: CASSDGRRVIEAFF.

The V call is TRBV7-6, the J call TRBJ2-5; D not resolved. CDR1 is SGHVS and CDR2 is FNYEAQ in the germline V gene. Trimming took 2 bases from V and 5 from J, leaving 6 bases between them. This CDR3 spans 12 amino acids. In DNA form, the CDR3 reads TGTGCCAGCAGCTTATCGGGTGAGACCCAGTACTTC. This gives the protein CASSLSGETQYF.

Regarding this clone: Distinct nucleotide sequences in the sample also encode this CDR3. This chain links TRBV10-3 with TRBJ1-2; D perhaps matches TRBD1 (5 bases). The V gene's germline CDR1 is ENHRY and CDR2 SYGVKD. Trimming left V 3 bases short and J 8 bases short, with 7 bases between. The CDR3 has 11 residues. Here the CDR3 DNA reads TGTGCCATCAGTGAACGGGGGGGCTACACCTTC. This codes for CAISERGGYTF.

J is TRBJ1-4 and V is TRBV20-1, with no clear D. Germline loops: CDR1 DFQATT, CDR2 SNEGSKA (reference sequence). This CDR3 has 10 amino acids. Trimming took off 6 bases at V and 6 bases at J, with 5 bases between the two ends. The CDR3 region is CSAGDEKLFF. The CDR3 nucleotides are TGCAGTGCCGGGGATGAAAAACTGTTTTTT.

This sequence joins TRBV5-4 and TRBJ2-5, with 7 bases aligning to TRBD2. This CDR3 spans 13 amino acids. Looked up from germline, CDR1 is SGHNT and CDR2 is YYREEE (reference sequence). The V gene end was trimmed by 2 bases and the J gene end by 4 bases; junction bases not matched to a gene: 2. CDR3 nucleotides: TGTGCCAGCAGCTTTTGGGGGGGAGAGACCCAGTACTTC. It yields the protein CASSFWGGETQYF.

The J gene is TRBJ1-2, the V gene TRBV10-3, with 8 bases matching TRBD1. Trimming at V came to 10 bases and at J to 0 bases, leaving 7 bases not matched to a gene. The CDR3 is made up of 14 amino acids. CDR1 is ENHRY, CDR2 SYGVKD, per germline. The CDR3 is CATLGQAANYGYTF. For the CDR3, the DNA is TGTGCCACCCTGGGACAGGCAGCTAACTATGGCTACACCTTC.

The chain carries TRBV19 and TRBJ1-1, with 9 bases identical to TRBD1. V was pared by 6 bases and J by 5 bases, with 4 bases of the junction left unmatched. The CDR3 has 13 residues. Per the germline V gene, CDR1 is LNHDA and CDR2 is SQIVND (reference sequence). DNA for the CDR3: TGTGCCAGTAGACCGGGACAGGGAACTGAAGCTTTCTTT. Amino acids: CASRPGQGTEAFF.

The V gene is TRBV5-4, the J gene TRBJ2-3; a possible D gene is TRBD1 (5 bases). The CDR3 length is 15 residues. V lost 0 bases and J 4 bases, leaving 12 bases between the germline ends. Germline loops: CDR1 SGHNT, CDR2 YYREEE (reference sequence). The CDR3 spells CASSLGLQGADTQYF. The CDR3 nucleotides read TGTGCCAGCAGCTTGGGACTCCAGGGCGCAGATACGCAGTATTTT.

The V gene is TRBV7-9, the J gene TRBJ1-1; D unclear. Germline loops: CDR1 SEHNR, CDR2 FQNEAQ (reference sequence). The CDR3 runs to 14 residues. V was cut by 0 bases and J by 5 bases, with 10 bases left in between. The CDR3 nucleotides are TGTGCCAGCAGCTTAGCGCAGGTTTTAACTGAAGCTTTCTTT. This sequence encodes CASSLAQVLTEAFF.

The chain uses TRBV4-2 and TRBJ1-1, with TRBD1 identical over 9 bases. V dropped 4 bases and J dropped 4; count of bases not matched to a gene: 13. The CDR3 consists of 17 residues. Germline values: CDR1 LGHNA, CDR2 YNFKEQ. The CDR3 region is CASSPLGQGGWGTEAFF. For the CDR3, the DNA is TGTGCCAGCAGCCCTTTGGGACAGGGTGGCTGGGGCACTGAAGCTTTCTTT.

The chain is built from TRBV6-1 and TRBJ2-1; maybe TRBD2 (5 bases). The CDR3 length is 14 residues. The germline V and J ends were trimmed by 7 bases and 0 bases, with 10 bases remaining between them. The germline V gene has CDR1 MNHNS and CDR2 SASEGT. CDR3 sequence: CASMPGSSYNEQFF. The CDR3 nucleotides read TGTGCCAGCATGCCGGGGAGCTCCTACAATGAGCAGTTCTTC.

The rearrangement joins TRBV7-8 to TRBJ1-1; tentatively, D is TRBD1 (6 bases). V was clipped by 0 bases and J by 0 bases, with 11 bases between them. Germline V gives CDR1 SGHVS, CDR2 FQNEAQ. The CDR3 spans 16 residues. The CDR3 coding sequence is TGTGCCAGCAGCTTAGCTCCGGGACAATTGAACACTGAAGCTTTCTTT. Amino acid sequence: CASSLAPGQLNTEAFF.

The gene calls are TRBV5-6 and TRBJ2-3; TRBD2 matches 7 bases. V was pared by 1 base and J by 2 bases, with 7 bases of the junction left unmatched. The CDR3 is 16 amino acids. Looked up from germline, CDR1 is SGHDT and CDR2 is YYEEEE. CDR3 in amino acids: CASSLWGGGPTDTQYF. DNA for the CDR3: TGTGCCAGCAGCTTGTGGGGCGGGGGACCCACAGATACGCAGTATTTT.